Following are 17 T cell receptor beta chains from one sample sequenced in a study of CD8 T cells in ankylosing spondylitis. Study results and limitations: Characteristic, it appeared, of ankylosing spondylitis blood was a TCR beta motif of 7 or 8 highly homologous variants.

TCRdb independently ran MiXCR on the 5' RACE reads; one entry per CDR3 protein. The table records approximately 220,000 distinct CDR3 sequences, around 17% of them present only once. Their specific antigens are unknown. The sequenced sample consisted of blood, either unsorted or a sorted T cell fraction (not recorded which). Receptors were obtained from a male donor with ankylosing spondylitis.

This clonotype was observed many times. The chain carries TRBV29-1 and TRBJ2-3; D perhaps matches TRBD2 (5 bases). The length of the CDR3 is 13 residues. Germline V gives CDR1 SQVTM, CDR2 ANQGSEA. V was trimmed by 4 bases and J by 3 bases, leaving 11 bases between them. CDR3 bases: TGCAGCGTTGGCCTAGCCGGAACAGATACGCAGTATTTT. Protein: CSVGLAGTDTQYF.

This clonotype was counted between two and nine times. The chain is built from TRBV4-1 and TRBJ1-1; weak D call: TRBD1 (5 bases). V was pared by 1 base and J by 5 bases, with 11 bases between. The CDR3 spans 14 residues. Germline CDR1 MGHRA, CDR2 YSYEKL. The CDR3 here is CASSQARGDTEAFF. Written as DNA, the CDR3 is TGCGCCAGCAGCCAAGCTCGGGGGGATACTGAAGCTTTCTTT.

This chain connects TRBV12-3 or TRBV12-4 to TRBJ2-1, with 13 bases aligning to TRBD2. The CDR3 is made up of 19 amino acids. Trimming cost V 5 bases and J 8 bases; bases outside gene matches: 18. The CDR3 reads CASSVRSLAGGHPRDEQFF. As DNA, the CDR3 is TGTGCCAGCAGTGTAAGATCACTAGCGGGGGGGCATCCTCGGGATGAGCAGTTCTTC.

There are a few counts of this clonotype. The genes are TRBV5-1 and TRBJ2-1; TRBD2 might be the D (5 bases). The CDR3 loop spans 13 amino acids. Trimming cost V 4 bases and J 8 bases, with 13 bases left between them. From germline, CDR1 is SGHRS and CDR2 YFSETQ. CDR3 region: CASSPGLRYEQFF. The CDR3 coding sequence is TGCGCCAGCAGCCCAGGACTTAGGTATGAGCAGTTCTTC.

The chain is built from TRBV19 and TRBJ2-1, with D maybe TRBD2 (5 bases). Trimming took 3 bases from V and 0 from J, leaving 15 bases between them. CDR3 length: 17 amino acids. Per the germline V gene, CDR1 is LNHDA and CDR2 is SQIVND (reference sequence). The CDR3 nucleotides read TGTGCCAGTAGTATTATCGGGATGGAAAGCTCCTACAATGAGCAGTTCTTC. This gives the protein CASSIIGMESSYNEQFF.

Only a few counts were recorded for this clonotype. The chain carries TRBV10-3 and TRBJ1-4, with a possible D match to TRBD1 (6 bases). Germline-derived CDR1 and CDR2 are ENHRY and SYGVKD. Trimming took off 6 bases at V and 0 bases at J, with 17 bases between the two ends. The CDR3 has 17 amino acids. The CDR3 sequence: CAISPGQGRATNEKLFF. The CDR3 DNA follows: TGTGCCATCAGCCCGGGACAAGGGCGGGCAACTAATGAAAAACTGTTTTTT.

The chain uses TRBV27 and TRBJ1-2, with D possibly matching TRBD1 (5 bases). Looked up from germline, CDR1 is MNHEY and CDR2 is SMNVEV (reference sequence). The V end lost 6 bases, the J end lost 3 bases, and 11 bases lay between the germline ends. The CDR3 is 13 amino acids. As DNA, the CDR3 is TGTGCCAGCAGCCTGCAAGGGGACTATGGCTACACCTTC. It is translated as CASSLQGDYGYTF.

The chain combines TRBV27 with TRBJ2-1, with TRBD1 matching over 9 bases. In germline, CDR1 is MNHEY, CDR2 SMNVEV (reference sequence). The CDR3 is 14 residues long. With V trimmed by 6 bases and J by 7 bases, 7 bases remained unmatched. The CDR3 DNA reads TGTGCCAGCAGGGTCACAGGGGGCTTGAATGAGCAGTTCTTC. Encoded protein: CASRVTGGLNEQFF.

V usage is TRBV12-3 or TRBV12-4 and J usage is TRBJ1-6; D gene uncertain. V was trimmed by 3 bases and J by 8 bases, leaving 17 bases between them. CDR3 length: 16 residues. The CDR3 protein is CASSFSPGPKDSPLHF. In DNA form, the CDR3 reads TGTGCCAGCAGTTTCTCCCCAGGCCCTAAAGATTCACCCCTCCACTTT.

The V call is TRBV19, the J call TRBJ1-2, with 7 bases lining up with TRBD1. From germline, CDR1 is LNHDA and CDR2 SQIVND (reference sequence). With 8 bases clipped from V and 3 bases from J, the junction kept 15 bases outside the gene matches. This CDR3 spans 16 amino acids. CDR3 bases: TGTGCCAGTCGAGGGACAGTGAAACTTGGGGACTATGGCTACACCTTC. Protein product: CASRGTVKLGDYGYTF.

This clonotype was picked up many times. The V gene is TRBV29-1, the J gene TRBJ2-2; D might be TRBD1 (5 bases). The V gene's germline CDR1 is SQVTM and CDR2 ANQGSEA. The CDR3 runs 13 residues. The V end lost 3 bases, the J end lost 2 bases, and 7 bases lay between the germline ends. CDR3 in DNA: TGCAGCGTTGAGACAGAAAACACCGGGGAGCTGTTTTTT. This gives the protein CSVETENTGELFF.

This clonotype was observed at least ten times. The rearrangement uses TRBV27 and TRBJ2-3, with TRBD1 identical over 8 bases. The CDR3 consists of 15 residues. V lost 6 bases, J lost 6 bases, and 11 bases stayed unmatched. Looked up from germline, CDR1 is MNHEY and CDR2 is SMNVEV (reference sequence). Here the CDR3 reads CASRKGQEFMDTQYF. As DNA, the CDR3 is TGTGCCAGCAGAAAGGGACAGGAGTTTATGGATACGCAGTATTTT.

The rearrangement links TRBV5-1 to TRBJ2-7; tentatively, D is TRBD1 (6 bases). This CDR3 contains 14 residues. Germline CDR1 and CDR2: SGHRS and YFSETQ. V gave up 4 bases and J gave up 6 bases, with 17 bases separating them. CDR3 DNA: TGCGCCAGCAGCCCCCTCGAAACAGGGCGCGAGCAGTACTTC. This translates into CASSPLETGREQYF.

This clonotype came up a few times. The rearrangement joins TRBV6-2 or TRBV6-3 to TRBJ2-2, with no clear D. This CDR3 has 15 amino acids. The ends were cut back, 7 bases at V and 0 bases at J, with 12 bases in the middle. Germline V gene sequence: CDR1 MNHEY, CDR2 SVGEGT. CDR3 sequence: CASMVGSTNTGELFF. In nucleotides, the CDR3 is TGTGCCAGCATGGTTGGTTCAACGAACACCGGGGAGCTGTTTTTT.

This clonotype was seen repeatedly, ten times or more. The rearrangement uses TRBV4-1 and TRBJ1-4; D remains ambiguous. The germline V gene has CDR1 MGHRA and CDR2 YSYEKL. V lost 4 bases, J lost 2 bases, and 5 bases lay in between. This CDR3 spans 13 amino acids. CDR3 DNA: TGCGCCAGCAGCCCCGATACTAATGAAAAACTGTTTTTT. It encodes CASSPDTNEKLFF.

This clonotype was detected only a few times. The chain couples TRBV3-1 to TRBJ2-7; maybe TRBD1 (6 bases). Between the trimmed V and J ends, which lost 4 bases and 4 bases, there was a span of 17 bases. The germline CDR1 and CDR2 sequences are LGHDT and YNNKEL (reference sequence). This CDR3 is built from 15 residues. CDR3 DNA: TGTGCCAGCAGCCTGCTCGGGGACACCCTATACGAGCAGTACTTC. Its translation is CASSLLGDTLYEQYF.

This clonotype has ten or more counts. J is TRBJ2-1 and V is TRBV2; 7 nucleotides agree with TRBD2. Germline CDR1 SNHLY, CDR2 FYNNEI. This CDR3 region has 16 residues. J lost 5 bases, V lost 1 base, and 8 bases had no gene match. DNA for the CDR3: TGTGCCAGCAGTGAAGGGCTAGCGGACCGAAACAATGAGCAGTTCTTC. Amino acid sequence: CASSEGLADRNNEQFF.